The 20 T cell receptor beta chains below come from one sample, sequenced in a study of T-cell memory formation after mild COVID-19 (dated by TCRdb to about 2021). The library was prepared using 5' RACE. This sample was sequenced with an Illumina NovaSeq 6000. Using fastp at Q25 and MiXCR, TCRdb reprocessed the public reads and kept productive beta chains. Rows with a matching CDR3 protein are joined into one entry that keeps the most common DNA and genes. For this sample there are roughly 250,000 distinct CDR3 sequences; roughly 15% appear just once. Together, the top ten hold 3.5% to 4% of the sample. Sequencing input: PBMCs or a T cell subset sorted from them (not recorded which). The receptors originated from a man between 18 and 35 years old who had mild COVID-19 (a few samples of this study predate the infection). The sample titles of this study are shuffled in the database, so cell type and time point are left out; the donor was told from shared clones.

The V and J genes are TRBV6-2 or TRBV6-3 and TRBJ2-3; D gene unclear. The CDR3 has 14 amino acids. Trimming shortened V by 2 bases and J by 4 bases, and 10 bases separated the two germline ends. Germline V gives CDR1 MNHEY, CDR2 SVGEGT. In DNA form, the CDR3 reads TGTGCCAGCAGTTACCTGATATACCCAGATACGCAGTATTTT. Its protein product is CASSYLIYPDTQYF.

The chain employs TRBV10-3 and TRBJ2-7; tentative D call: TRBD2 (8 bases). This CDR3 region has 15 residues. Per the germline V gene, CDR1 is ENHRY and CDR2 is SYGVKD. V was trimmed by 7 bases and J by 3 bases, leaving 19 bases between them. The CDR3 sequence is CAIKPGRGRGYEQYF. In nucleotides, the CDR3 is TGTGCCATCAAACCCGGGAGGGGGCGAGGCTACGAGCAGTACTTC.

This clonotype was observed a few times. The chain carries TRBV18 and TRBJ1-6; D may be TRBD1 (6 bases). The CDR3 spans 14 residues. V was trimmed by 1 base and J by 7 bases, leaving 8 bases between them. Germline CDR1 is KGHSH and CDR2 is LQKENI. In DNA form, the CDR3 reads TGTGCCAGCTCACCACAGGGGGAAAATTCACCCCTCCACTTT. Translation gives CASSPQGENSPLHF.

This chain connects TRBV3-1 to TRBJ2-6; D might be TRBD1 (6 bases). V was shortened by 2 bases and J by 13 bases, with 15 bases between the two germline ends. The CDR3 consists of 14 residues. Germline V gene lookup returns CDR1 LGHDT and CDR2 YNNKEL (reference sequence). The CDR3 sequence is CASSQRGQLSVLTF. The CDR3 DNA reads TGTGCCAGCAGCCAACGAGGACAGCTCTCGGTCCTGACTTTC.

This chain connects TRBV4-3 to TRBJ1-1, with D unclear. Germline-derived CDR1 and CDR2 are LGHNA and YSLEER. The CDR3 loop spans 13 amino acids. The germline V and J ends were trimmed by 1 base and 10 bases, with 13 bases remaining between them. CDR3 nucleotide sequence: TGCGCCAGCAGCCAAGGGGAAGGATCGGTAGCTTTCTTT. It specifies CASSQGEGSVAFF.

This clonotype has a count of ten or more. The rearrangement links TRBV7-2 to TRBJ2-7; either TRBD1 or TRBD2 may supply D (7 bases each). Germline values: CDR1 SGHTA, CDR2 FQGNSA. The ends were cut back, 5 bases at V and 6 bases at J, with 20 bases in the middle. This CDR3 contains 15 residues. The CDR3 nucleotides read TGTGCCAGCAGCAGGAACAGGGGCCCGGGGGGCGAGCAGTACTTC. Amino acids: CASSRNRGPGGEQYF.

The rearrangement joins TRBV2 to TRBJ1-5, with D tentatively TRBD1 (5 bases). Germline CDR1 SNHLY, CDR2 FYNNEI. The CDR3 runs 15 residues. The ends were cut back, 5 bases at V and 2 bases at J, with 13 bases in the middle. In DNA form, the CDR3 reads TGTGCCAGCAGTTTCAGGGAAGGCGGCAATCAGCCCCAGCATTTT. It is translated as CASSFREGGNQPQHF.

This clonotype was picked up a small number of times. The chain is built from TRBV20-1 and TRBJ1-5; 7 positions agree with TRBD1. The V gene end was trimmed by 3 bases and the J gene end by 5 bases; junction bases not matched to a gene: 7. The CDR3 has 14 residues. Per germline, CDR1 DFQATT and CDR2 SNEGSKA (reference sequence). The CDR3 loop reads CSASFGTAHQPQHF. The CDR3 region has the DNA TGCAGTGCTAGCTTCGGGACAGCCCATCAGCCCCAGCATTTT.

The chain couples TRBV4-3 to TRBJ2-1; unclear D gene. The germline V gene encodes CDR1 LGHNA and CDR2 YSLEER. The CDR3 contains 13 residues. With 2 bases removed from V and 12 bases from J, the gap between germline ends came to 14 bases. The CDR3 reads CASSQRWAVRQFF. DNA of the CDR3: TGCGCCAGCAGCCAACGGTGGGCGGTTCGGCAGTTCTTC.

This clonotype has at least ten counts. In nucleotides, the CDR3 is TGTGCCAGCAGCGGGGGAACCGCTTCCTACAATGAGCAGTTCTTC. Its protein product is CASSGGTASYNEQFF. The V and J genes are TRBV5-4 and TRBJ2-1; D is possibly TRBD1 or TRBD2 (5 bases each). V was pared by 4 bases and J by 1 base, with 12 bases between. Germline CDR1 is SGHNT and CDR2 is YYREEE (reference sequence). This CDR3 contains 15 residues.

The chain is built from TRBV7-2 and TRBJ2-5; D assignment may be TRBD1 or TRBD2 (5 bases each). The CDR3 sequence is 15 residues long. V was trimmed by 5 bases and J by 0 bases, leaving 13 bases between them. CDR1 and CDR2 (germline): SGHTA, FQGNSA. CDR3 region: CASSPGRKYQETQYF. The CDR3 coding sequence is TGTGCCAGCAGCCCGGGACGGAAGTACCAAGAGACCCAGTACTTC.

This clonotype was seen only a few times. This sequence joins TRBV10-3 and TRBJ2-2; 9 bases are shared with TRBD1. This CDR3 is built from 15 residues. Per germline, CDR1 ENHRY and CDR2 SYGVKD. Trimming removed 6 bases from V and 2 bases from J; junction bases left unmatched: 4. This chain's CDR3 is CAISGTGINTGELFF. CDR3 nucleotide sequence: TGTGCCATCAGCGGGACAGGGATCAACACCGGGGAGCTGTTTTTT.

The genes are TRBV20-1 and TRBJ1-5; no definite D call. Looked up from germline, CDR1 is DFQATT and CDR2 is SNEGSKA (reference sequence). Trimming removed 3 bases from V and 9 bases from J, with 12 bases in between. CDR3 length equals 12 residues. CDR3 coding DNA: TGCAGTGCTAGCGCGAAAGGGTTGCCCCAGCATTTT. It is translated as CSASAKGLPQHF.

This clonotype was observed a handful of times. This chain's CDR3 is CASSPRGGRHLANTGELFF. Here the CDR3 DNA reads TGTGCCAGCAGTCCCCGGGGTGGCCGCCACCTCGCGAACACCGGGGAGCTGTTTTTT. This chain links TRBV12-3 or TRBV12-4 with TRBJ2-2; possible D gene TRBD2, 5 bases. The germline V and J ends were trimmed by 5 bases and 0 bases, with 22 bases remaining between them. This CDR3 has 19 amino acids.

The DNA of the CDR3 is TGTGCCACCAGCAGAGACCGGCAGGACGAGCAGTACGTC. It translates to CATSRDRQDEQYV. The chain combines TRBV15 with TRBJ2-7; no firm D call. Germline lookup yields CDR1 LNHNV and CDR2 YYDKDF (reference sequence). The CDR3 covers 13 residues. V lost 0 bases and J lost 5, with 8 bases in between.

The chain is built from TRBV27 and TRBJ1-4; tentatively, D is TRBD1 (5 bases). This CDR3 is 15 amino acids long. Germline V gene sequence: CDR1 MNHEY, CDR2 SMNVEV (reference sequence). Trimming took 4 bases from V and 4 from J, leaving 13 bases between them. The chain's CDR3 is CASSSRVLRNEKLFF. CDR3 DNA sequence: TGTGCCAGCAGTTCCAGGGTTCTCCGTAATGAAAAACTGTTTTTT.

This clonotype was seen only a few times. The chain is built from TRBV29-1 and TRBJ2-5; TRBD1 aligns across 9 bases. Trimming removed 4 bases from V and 4 bases from J; junction bases left unmatched: 7. This CDR3 comprises 14 residues. Germline V gene data show CDR1 as SQVTM and CDR2 as ANQGSEA. CDR3 DNA sequence: TGCAGCGTTGGCAGGGACAGGGCAGGAGAGACCCAGTACTTC. It encodes CSVGRDRAGETQYF.

The genes are TRBV20-1 and TRBJ2-3; D not certain. This CDR3 comprises 13 residues. Trimming shortened V by 3 bases and J by 3 bases, and 10 bases separated the two germline ends. CDR1 DFQATT and CDR2 SNEGSKA come from the germline V gene (reference sequence). This CDR3 is CSARPPGTDTQYF. DNA of the CDR3: TGCAGTGCTAGGCCCCCAGGAACAGATACGCAGTATTTT.

This clonotype occurred a few times. The chain has TRBV6-5 and TRBJ1-1; D not resolved. V was shortened by 6 bases and J by 3 bases, with 11 bases between the two germline ends. The CDR3 runs 13 residues. From germline, CDR1 is MNHEY and CDR2 SVGAGI. CDR3 in amino acids: CASSRTPDTEAFF. CDR3 DNA sequence: TGTGCCAGCAGCCGAACCCCGGACACTGAAGCTTTCTTT.

This clonotype has at least ten counts. The genes are TRBV6-5 and TRBJ2-7; D might be TRBD1 or TRBD2, each matching 5 bases. CDR1 is MNHEY and CDR2 is SVGAGI in the germline V gene. Trimming removed 10 bases from V and 6 bases from J, with 19 bases in between. The CDR3 consists of 13 residues. The CDR3 DNA reads TGTGCCACTAGCCGGGACGGATTGGGCGAGCAGTACGTC. Amino acid sequence: CATSRDGLGEQYV.